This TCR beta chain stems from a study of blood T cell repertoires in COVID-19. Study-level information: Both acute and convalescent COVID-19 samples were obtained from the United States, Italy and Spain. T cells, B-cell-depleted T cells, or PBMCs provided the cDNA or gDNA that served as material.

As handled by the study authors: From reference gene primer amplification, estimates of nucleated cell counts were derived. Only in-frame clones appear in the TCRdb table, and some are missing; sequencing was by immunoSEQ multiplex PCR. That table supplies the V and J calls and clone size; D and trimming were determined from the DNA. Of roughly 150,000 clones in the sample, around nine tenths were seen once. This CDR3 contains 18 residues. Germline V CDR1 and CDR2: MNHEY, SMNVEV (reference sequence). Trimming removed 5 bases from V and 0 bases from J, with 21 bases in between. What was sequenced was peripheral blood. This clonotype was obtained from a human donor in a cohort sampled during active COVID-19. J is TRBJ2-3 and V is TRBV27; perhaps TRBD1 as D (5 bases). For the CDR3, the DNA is TGTGCCAGCAGTCCCCACCTTGAAGGACAAGACAGCACAGATACGCAGTATTTT. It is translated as CASSPHLEGQDSTDTQYF.